The following is a T cell receptor (beta chain) sequence with its context. This record belongs to a study of cytomegalovirus exposure and HLA in healthy donors. About the study: Genotyping of under 500 donors showed that 80% to 85% belonged to the Caucasian-associated ancestry cluster.

The primer mix had 60 Vbeta and 13 Jbeta primers. TCRdb keeps only in-frame clones here, not all; method: immunoSEQ multiplex PCR. The profile shows more than 110,000 clones, about 80% of them singletons. The V gene's germline CDR1 is SEHNR and CDR2 FQNEAQ (reference sequence). This CDR3 comprises 14 residues. Trimming at V came to 4 bases and at J to 3 bases, leaving 3 bases not matched to a gene. Sequenced input: PBMCs. The clonotype was recovered from a male donor in good health and CMV-seronegative. The V gene is TRBV7-9, the J gene TRBJ2-5, with TRBD1 matching 9 bases. The CDR3 region is CASSWDRAKETQYF. In DNA form, the CDR3 reads TGTGCCAGCAGCTGGGACAGGGCGAAAGAGACCCAGTACTTC. Drawing the rest from reference TRBV7-9 and TRBJ2-5, the complete variable domain is DTGVSQNPRHKITKRGQNVTFRCDPISEHNRLYWYRQTLGQGPEFLTYFQNEAQLEKSRLLSDRFSAERPKGSFSTLEIQRTEQGDSAMYLCASSWDRAKETQYFGPGTRLLVL.